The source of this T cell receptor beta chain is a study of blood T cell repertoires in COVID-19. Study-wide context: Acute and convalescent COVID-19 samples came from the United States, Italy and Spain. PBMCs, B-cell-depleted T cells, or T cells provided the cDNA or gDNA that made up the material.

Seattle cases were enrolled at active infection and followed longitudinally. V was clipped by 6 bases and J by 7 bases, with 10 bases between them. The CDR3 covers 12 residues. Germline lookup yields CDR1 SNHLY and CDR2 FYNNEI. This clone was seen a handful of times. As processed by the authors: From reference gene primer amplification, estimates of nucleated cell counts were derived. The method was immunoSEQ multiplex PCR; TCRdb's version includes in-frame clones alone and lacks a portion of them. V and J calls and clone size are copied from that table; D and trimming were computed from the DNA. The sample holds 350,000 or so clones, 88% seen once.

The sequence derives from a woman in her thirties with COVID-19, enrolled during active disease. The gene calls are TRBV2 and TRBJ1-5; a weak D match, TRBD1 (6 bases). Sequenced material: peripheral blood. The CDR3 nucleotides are TGTGCCAGCAGGTCAGGGGACCAGCCCCAGCATTTT. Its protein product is CASRSGDQPQHF.